The clone carrying this TCR beta chain turned up a few times. The sample is drawn from a study of identical twins. CDR1 and CDR2 from the germline V gene are SQVTM and ANQGSEA. Deletions cut 5 bases from V and 2 bases from J, with 22 bases between. The CDR3 runs to 17 residues. TCRdb called the 5' RACE reads again in MiXCR, with one record for every CDR3 protein. The sample includes around 680,000 distinct CDR3 sequences, about 9.4% of them seen just once. These same records also appear under a second study, on yellow fever vaccine responses in identical twins.

This TCR was recovered from a young woman in good health. Sequencing was carried out using PBMCs. The chain combines TRBV29-1 with TRBJ1-5, with D hard to call. The CDR3 loop reads CSVRPKGPSFGNQPQHF. The CDR3 coding sequence is TGCAGCGTTCGCCCTAAGGGTCCGTCCTTCGGCAATCAGCCCCAGCATTTT.